One and the same sample provided the 11 T cell receptor beta chains below, sequenced in a study of blood T cell repertoires in COVID-19. Sequenced by immunoSEQ multiplex PCR; TCRdb stores in-frame clones only, minus some. The data contain 150,000 to 200,000 clones, around nine tenths of them seen just once; the ten biggest clones take up less than 3%. Sequenced material: peripheral blood. These receptors originate from a man aged 35-49 years with active or convalescent COVID-19.

The chain couples TRBV7-9 to TRBJ2-5, with no clear D. The V gene's germline CDR1 is SEHNR and CDR2 FQNEAQ (reference sequence). The CDR3 has 14 amino acids. V shed 0 bases and J shed 9 bases, with 14 bases lying between them. CDR3 nucleotides: TGTGCCAGCAGCTTAGCGTCGGCAGGTAGTGCCCAGTACTTC. Its translation: CASSLASAGSAQYF.

This chain links TRBV25-1 with TRBJ2-2; D possibly corresponds to TRBD1 (5 bases). Germline V CDR1 and CDR2: MGHDK, SYGVNS. The CDR3 length is 15 residues. The V gene lost 2 bases and the J gene lost 3 bases, with 10 bases spanning the gap. The CDR3 loop is CASSEPDRDTGELFF. CDR3 sequence (DNA): TGTGCCAGCAGTGAACCCGACAGAGACACCGGGGAGCTGTTTTTT.

This clone showed up just once. The rearrangement uses TRBV29-1 and TRBJ2-5; 7 bases are a match to TRBD1. The V and J ends lost 3 bases and 1 base, in that order; junction bases with no gene match: 8. Germline-derived CDR1 and CDR2 are SQVTM and ANQGSEA. This CDR3 has 15 amino acids. The CDR3 protein is CSVEGPGQIQETQYF. In DNA, the CDR3 is TGCAGCGTTGAGGGTCCGGGACAGATCCAAGAGACCCAGTACTTC.

This clone has more than one count but fewer than ten. The chain has TRBV11-3 and TRBJ2-7; the D is unclear. V was clipped by 5 bases and J by 2 bases, with 13 bases between them. There are 14 residues in the CDR3. The germline V gene has CDR1 SGHNT and CDR2 YENEEA. CDR3 sequence (DNA): TGTGCCAGCAGCGATCGACTGGAAGCCTACGAGCAGTACTTC. As protein: CASSDRLEAYEQYF.

This chain connects TRBV6-5 to TRBJ1-5, with D unclear. The germline gives CDR1 MNHEY, CDR2 SVGAGI. The CDR3 consists of 13 residues. With 8 bases removed from V and 4 bases from J, the gap between germline ends came to 12 bases. The CDR3 loop reads CASSGNQNQPQHF. The DNA of the CDR3 is TGTGCCAGCTCCGGGAATCAGAATCAGCCCCAGCATTTT.

This sequence joins TRBV3-1 (or the pseudogene TRBV3-2) and TRBJ2-5; 8 bases match TRBD1. In germline, CDR1 is LGHDT, CDR2 YNNKEL (reference sequence). J lost 5 bases, V lost 5 bases, and 7 bases had no gene match. There are 14 residues in the CDR3. CDR3 in DNA: TGTGCCAGCAGCTTGCCAGGGGGCGGGGAGACCCAGTACTTC. This encodes CASSLPGGGETQYF.

The CDR3 is CASSPWTSGGNEQFF. CDR3 nucleotide sequence: TGTGCCAGCAGCCCCTGGACTAGCGGGGGCAATGAGCAGTTCTTC. The chain joins TRBV11-1 to TRBJ2-1; 13 positions agree with TRBD2. Looked up from germline, CDR1 is SGHAT and CDR2 is FQDESV (reference sequence). This CDR3 has 15 amino acids. With V trimmed by 5 bases and J by 6 bases, 4 bases remained unmatched.

The CDR3 reads CASSPAGQGSYEQYF. CDR3 nucleotide sequence: TGTGCCAGCAGCCCAGCCGGACAGGGCTCCTACGAGCAGTACTTC. The chain uses TRBV7-8 and TRBJ2-7; 8 bases line up with TRBD1. Trimming took 5 bases from V and 0 from J; bases not matched to a gene: 6. Germline-derived CDR1 and CDR2 are SGHVS and FQNEAQ. The CDR3 has 15 residues.

This clone showed up many times. The chain recombines TRBV11-3 with TRBJ2-7, with D possibly being TRBD1 (6 bases). The germline V and J ends were trimmed by 2 bases and 2 bases, with 22 bases remaining between them. Germline CDR1 is SGHNT and CDR2 is YENEEA. The CDR3 has 18 amino acids. The CDR3 loop is CASSLQGLTWTVPYEQYF. In DNA form, the CDR3 reads TGTGCCAGCAGCTTACAAGGTTTAACGTGGACAGTTCCCTACGAGCAGTACTTC.

The chain carries TRBV3-1 (or the pseudogene TRBV3-2) and TRBJ2-2; D possibly corresponds to TRBD2 (6 bases). There are 15 residues in the CDR3. Trimming removed 2 bases at V and 6 bases at J, with 13 bases between. Germline CDR1 LGHDT, CDR2 YNNKEL (reference sequence). This CDR3 is CASSQLWGEPGELFF. The CDR3, as DNA: TGTGCCAGCAGCCAATTGTGGGGGGAACCCGGGGAGCTGTTTTTT.

The chain carries TRBV12-2 and TRBJ1-5; the DNA was not compared with TRBD1, the D call given in the table. TRBV12-2 is termed a pseudogene. The CDR3 is made up of 17 amino acids. CDR3 in amino acids: CASRLRGTHYSNQPQHF. The CDR3 DNA is TGTGCAAGTCGCTTGCGAGGGACACACTATAGCAATCAGCCCCAGCATTTT.